This T cell receptor beta chain comes out of a study of vaccination and CD4 T cells after COVID-19. Study-level results: The appearance of a median approximately 84% of reactive clones in convalescent patients occurred only post-vaccination.

The Oncomine TCR Beta short-read assay sequenced DNA from cultured CD4+ T cells. TCRdb re-analysed the PCR reads in MiXCR, keeping a single row per CDR3 protein. The sample lists approximately 13,000 distinct CDR3 sequences; over 40% were seen once. As for treatment: approximately nine-day PBMC culture with coronavirus spike peptide pools or control peptides (ViraFEST assay). On this clonotype: What it recognizes is unknown. Germline is not matched at one junction end, which may reflect a read error.

This sequence originates from a human donor who had recovered from COVID-19. Sequencing was done on a sample of CD4+ T cells from blood, cultured in vitro.

The CDR3 coding sequence is TGTGCCAGTAGTGTCGGGTACGAGCAGTACTTC. Protein: CASSVGYEQYF. J is TRBJ2-7 and V is TRBV2; no definite D call. Germline lookup yields CDR1 SNHLY and CDR2 FYNNEI. The CDR3 consists of 11 residues.